These 25 T cell receptor beta chains share one sample of origin, sequenced in a study of T cell repertoires in cytomegalovirus infection. TCRdb reprocessed the reads with MiXCR, giving one entry per CDR3 protein. The data hold around 630,000 distinct CDR3 sequences, with around 24% observed a single time. What was sequenced was CD8+ T cells from PBMCs. These receptors all stem from a human donor in good health (CMV status not recorded). Some clones in this sample may be carry-over from other donors' samples.

This clonotype was counted many times. The chain combines TRBV12-5 with TRBJ2-7; 7 nucleotides match TRBD1. J lost 4 bases, V lost 4 bases, and 13 bases had no gene match. This CDR3 is built from 16 residues. Germline V lookup: CDR1 LGHNT, CDR2 FRNRAP. The CDR3 reads CASGWDPGTASYEQYF. The CDR3 DNA reads TGTGCTAGTGGTTGGGATCCCGGGACAGCATCTTACGAGCAGTACTTC.

The chain combines TRBV19 with TRBJ2-5; D might be TRBD1 (6 bases). Germline-derived CDR1 and CDR2 are LNHDA and SQIVND (reference sequence). This CDR3 is 13 amino acids long. The V end lost 2 bases, the J end lost 3 bases, and 7 bases lay between the germline ends. The CDR3: CASSIWTEETQYF. The CDR3 nucleotides are TGTGCCAGTAGTATATGGACAGAAGAGACCCAGTACTTC.

This rearrangement joins TRBV2 to TRBJ2-5; D is perhaps TRBD1 (7 bases). V lost 1 base and J 8 bases, leaving 11 bases between the germline ends. Germline assignment: CDR1 SNHLY and CDR2 FYNNEI. CDR3 length: 13 residues. CDR3 sequence reads: CASSEGRGDTQYF. CDR3 DNA: TGTGCCAGCAGTGAAGGCAGGGGGGATACCCAGTACTTC.

The chain employs TRBV12-5 and TRBJ1-2; D gene uncertain. The CDR3 covers 12 residues. Germline V gives CDR1 LGHNT, CDR2 FRNRAP. Deletions cut 6 bases from V and 5 bases from J, with 10 bases between. CDR3 bases: TGTGCTAGTGGGGCAGCTTTTTATGGCTACACCTTC. Translation gives CASGAAFYGYTF.

This clonotype was counted only a few times. The chain is built from TRBV6-2 or TRBV6-3 and TRBJ2-2, with 9 positions matching TRBD2. The germline CDR1 and CDR2 sequences are MNHEY and SVGEGT. Trimming removed 6 bases from V and 5 bases from J; junction bases left unmatched: 10. The CDR3 is 16 amino acids. Here the CDR3 DNA reads TGTGCCAGCAGCCATTTTAGCGGGGGCGTTACCGGGGAGCTGTTTTTT. This encodes CASSHFSGGVTGELFF.

This clonotype was counted at least ten times. The rearrangement links TRBV6-1 to TRBJ2-1, with a tentative D call TRBD1 (6 bases). The V gene's germline CDR1 is MNHNS and CDR2 SASEGT. The CDR3 extends over 14 amino acids. V was trimmed by 8 bases and J by 2 bases, leaving 13 bases between them. The CDR3 DNA follows: TGTGCCAGCTCGACGTACAGGGCCTACAATGAGCAGTTCTTC. Translation gives CASSTYRAYNEQFF.

In this sample, this clonotype turned up many times. The rearrangement uses TRBV7-2 and TRBJ2-7, with TRBD1 matching over 9 bases. The V and J ends lost 2 bases and 3 bases, in that order; junction bases with no gene match: 8. The germline gives CDR1 SGHTA, CDR2 FQGNSA. The CDR3 loop spans 16 amino acids. CDR3 loop: CASSLRSGQGLYEQYV. Here the CDR3 DNA reads TGTGCCAGCAGCTTAAGGTCCGGACAGGGGCTCTACGAGCAGTACGTC.

CDR3 bases: TGTGCCAGCCGAGGGAGGTCCCTTAGGGAACTCAGCACAGATACGCAGTATTTT. Its translation: CASRGRSLRELSTDTQYF. The chain is built from TRBV28 and TRBJ2-3, with D possibly being TRBD2 (6 bases). V lost 8 bases, J lost 0 bases, and 24 bases lay in between. CDR3 length equals 18 residues. Per germline, CDR1 MDHEN and CDR2 SYDVKM.

This clonotype occurred many times. The chain is built from TRBV14 and TRBJ2-3, with TRBD2 matching over 14 bases. Germline V gene lookup returns CDR1 SGHDN and CDR2 FVKESK. This CDR3 spans 17 amino acids. Losses at the gene ends were 3 bases for V and 2 bases for J; bases not matched to a gene: 4. The CDR3 spells CASSHGTSGGLTDTQYF. The CDR3 region has the DNA TGTGCCAGCAGCCACGGGACTAGCGGGGGACTCACAGATACGCAGTATTTT.

The V gene is TRBV4-1, the J gene TRBJ2-3, with 9 bases aligning to TRBD1. The CDR3 length is 14 residues. J lost 10 bases, V lost 2 bases, and 7 bases had no gene match. CDR1 MGHRA and CDR2 YSYEKL come from the germline V gene. CDR3 region: CASSQLWDREAQYF. CDR3 bases: TGCGCCAGCAGCCAACTATGGGACAGGGAGGCGCAGTATTTT.

This clonotype has just a few counts. The rearrangement joins TRBV5-1 to TRBJ1-1; TRBD1 might be the D (5 bases). In germline, CDR1 is SGHRS, CDR2 YFSETQ. The V and J ends lost 4 bases and 5 bases respectively, with 12 bases between them. This CDR3 has 13 residues. The CDR3 loop reads CASSGRGETEAFF. CDR3 in DNA: TGCGCCAGCAGCGGGAGGGGTGAGACTGAAGCTTTCTTT.

V is TRBV6-2 or TRBV6-3 and J is TRBJ2-1, with D uncertain. The germline V gene encodes CDR1 MNHEY and CDR2 SVGEGT. Trimming removed 2 bases at V and 0 bases at J, with 20 bases between. The CDR3 runs 19 residues. The DNA of the CDR3 is TGTGCCAGCAGTTACCGGTCGGCCGAAAAGCAAAGCTCCTACAATGAGCAGTTCTTC. Translated: CASSYRSAEKQSSYNEQFF.

The chain uses TRBV2 and TRBJ1-1, with D unclear. CDR1 SNHLY and CDR2 FYNNEI come from the germline V gene. The V and J ends lost 7 bases and 1 base respectively, with 7 bases between them. The CDR3 extends over 12 amino acids. CDR3 DNA sequence: TGTGCCAGCATTACATGGAACACTGAAGCTTTCTTT. Its protein is CASITWNTEAFF.

This clonotype appeared a few times. The chain employs TRBV23-1 and TRBJ2-7; D might be TRBD1 (5 bases). TRBV23-1 is assigned to the ORF class and has an uncertain function. This CDR3 has 15 amino acids. Trimming removed 0 bases from V and 2 bases from J, with 11 bases in between. The chain's CDR3 is CASSQSEGVTYEQYV. In nucleotides, the CDR3 is TGCGCCAGCAGTCAATCGGAAGGGGTAACCTACGAGCAGTACGTC.

Comment on this clonotype: A much larger clone sits a single nucleotide away, making a read error possible. The missing conserved phenylalanine or tryptophan at the end of this CDR3 makes a read error likely. The chain has TRBV6-5 and TRBJ2-3; no clear D. Between the trimmed V and J ends, which lost 8 bases and 0 bases, there was a span of 6 bases. This CDR3 region has 12 residues. From germline, CDR1 is MNHEY and CDR2 SVGAGI. CDR3 DNA: TGTGCCAGCGTCGGTAGCACAGATACGCAGTATTCT. It is translated as CASVGSTDTQYS.

CDR3 bases: TGTGCCAGCAGTTTGCAGCAGTACAATGAGCAGTTCTTC. As protein: CASSLQQYNEQFF. The rearrangement joins TRBV28 to TRBJ2-1; D not certain. The V gene lost 3 bases and the J gene lost 4 bases, with 7 bases spanning the gap. Germline V gives CDR1 MDHEN, CDR2 SYDVKM. The CDR3 contains 13 residues.

The rearrangement joins TRBV2 to TRBJ2-7; D gene unclear. CDR3 length: 15 amino acids. V was clipped by 0 bases and J by 0 bases, with 9 bases between them. Germline V lookup: CDR1 SNHLY, CDR2 FYNNEI. CDR3 residues: CASSEALFLSYEQYV. The CDR3 DNA follows: TGTGCCAGCAGTGAAGCGCTTTTCCTCTCCTACGAGCAGTACGTC.

The chain has TRBV28 and TRBJ1-3, with D uncertain. Trimming pared 6 bases from V and 1 base from J, leaving 13 bases between. The CDR3 runs 15 residues. Germline assignment: CDR1 MDHEN and CDR2 SYDVKM. The chain's CDR3 is CASSRRGRSGNTIYF. DNA of the CDR3: TGTGCCAGCAGCCGACGTGGCCGTTCTGGAAACACCATATATTTT.

This clonotype was counted at least ten times. This sequence joins TRBV28 and TRBJ1-1; D not resolved. CDR3 length: 14 amino acids. V lost 3 bases and J 0 bases, leaving 8 bases between the germline ends. Germline-derived CDR1 and CDR2 are MDHEN and SYDVKM. In nucleotides, the CDR3 is TGTGCCAGCAGTTTCCACGAAGTGAACACTGAAGCTTTCTTT. Its translation: CASSFHEVNTEAFF.

The sample holds many counts of this clonotype. The chain uses TRBV7-9 and TRBJ1-1; 9 bases fit TRBD1. The germline gives CDR1 SEHNR, CDR2 FQNEAQ (reference sequence). The CDR3 sequence is 14 residues long. After removal of 5 bases from V and 6 bases from J, the junction contained 7 bases not matched to a gene. In DNA form, the CDR3 reads TGTGCCAGCAGCGCCCGGGACAGGGAGCCTGAAGCTTTCTTT. It translates to CASSARDREPEAFF. The whole variable domain, remainder taken from reference TRBV7-9 and TRBJ1-1, is DTGVSQNPRHKITKRGQNVTFRCDPISEHNRLYWYRQTLGQGPEFLTYFQNEAQLEKSRLLSDRFSAERPKGSFSTLEIQRTEQGDSAMYLCASSARDREPEAFFGQGTRLTVV.

In the case of this clonotype: Its ends do not fully match the called genes, so a read error is possible. The chain carries TRBV5-6 and TRBJ2-7; 11 nucleotides line up with TRBD2. This CDR3 has 16 residues. Germline V gives CDR1 SGHDT, CDR2 YYEEEE. The CDR3 bases are TGTGCCAACAGCTCTAGACTAGCGGGGCCTACCTACGAGCAGTACTTC. Translation: CANSSRLAGPTYEQYF. Variable domain in full (rest from reference TRBV5-6 and TRBJ2-7): DAGVTQSPTHLIKTRGQQVTLRCSPKSGHDTVSWYQQALGQGPQFIFQYYEEEERQRGNFPDRFSGHQFPNYSSELNVNALLLGDSALYLCANSSRLAGPTYEQYFGPGTRLTVT.

In this sample, this clonotype turned up a few times. The chain combines TRBV6-5 with TRBJ2-2, with D perhaps TRBD1 (5 bases). This CDR3 region has 15 residues. The V gene's germline CDR1 is MNHEY and CDR2 SVGAGI. Trimming removed 0 bases at V and 7 bases at J, with 12 bases between. The CDR3 loop is CASSYSVYRIGELFF. CDR3 bases: TGTGCCAGCAGTTACTCAGTTTACAGGATCGGGGAGCTGTTTTTT.

There are a few counts of this clonotype. The chain uses TRBV25-1 and TRBJ1-1, with 8 bases matching TRBD1. Germline V gene data show CDR1 as MGHDK and CDR2 as SYGVNS. The CDR3 is 14 amino acids. V was pared by 5 bases and J by 3 bases, with 5 bases of the junction left unmatched. The CDR3, as DNA: TGTGCCAGCAGTTTTCCGGGACAGGACACTGAAGCTTTCTTT. Its translation is CASSFPGQDTEAFF.

J is TRBJ1-1 and V is TRBV29-1; D is unresolved. V was cut by 6 bases and J by 2 bases, with 7 bases left in between. Germline assignment: CDR1 SQVTM and CDR2 ANQGSEA. The CDR3 sequence is 11 residues long. The CDR3 DNA follows: TGCAGCGTGGTGTCCAACACTGAAGCTTTCTTT. It translates to CSVVSNTEAFF.

This clonotype was observed a few times. The J gene is TRBJ2-3, the V gene TRBV27, with TRBD1 matching 8 bases. CDR3 length equals 15 residues. Per germline, CDR1 MNHEY and CDR2 SMNVEV (reference sequence). Unmatched junction bases numbered 4, after V lost 4 bases and J lost 1 base. The CDR3 nucleotides are TGTGCCAGCAGTTCCCACAGGGGGGGCACAGATACGCAGTATTTT. This sequence encodes CASSSHRGGTDTQYF.